What follows describes a single T cell receptor beta chain. The antigen is unknown. The CDR3 runs to 15 residues. Trimming removed 4 bases at V and 4 bases at J, with 17 bases between. Germline CDR1 and CDR2: SNHLY and FYNNEI. This sample was included in a study of shared clonotypes between healthy human individuals. Generated by immunoSEQ multiplex PCR, the TCRdb table keeps only in-frame clones and is missing some. This table has some 1 million clones, about 77% appearing once. A CD45RA+ naive subset and a CD45RA-negative memory subset were split from CD4+ cells. Study-level points and caveats: Compared with clonotypes that all four donors shared, non-shared clonotypes had lower generation probabilities.

J is TRBJ2-7 and V is TRBV2; D is possibly TRBD1 (6 bases). The receptor was derived from a man aged 18 to 29 in good health. The sequencing input was memory CD4+ T cells sorted from blood. Noted subset: CD45RA-negative fraction. CDR3 coding DNA: TGTGCCAGCAGTGCAAGTCCAGGGGTCGCGTACGAGCAGTACTTC. Residues: CASSASPGVAYEQYF.